This TCR beta chain originates from a study of blood T cells in healthy people across ages. General study results and limits: A strong correlation was seen between TCR beta diversity and naive T cell percentage.

CDR1 SGHTA and CDR2 FQGNSA come from the germline V gene. The length of the CDR3 is 15 residues. With V trimmed by 1 base and J by 0 bases, 1 base remained unmatched. About this clonotype: As yet, its antigen is unknown.

Sample-barcoded 5' priming and a J-beta primer mix drove a second PCR of roughly 6 to 12 cycles. TCRdb used MiXCR to reprocess the 5' RACE reads, holding one entry per CDR3 protein. Seen here are about a million distinct CDR3 sequences, about 53% observed once, and the top ten hold 20% to 25%. Sequencing was carried out using blood. The receptor was derived from a woman aged 55-69 years in good health. The rearrangement uses TRBV7-2 and TRBJ2-7; 9 positions agree with TRBD1. CDR3 protein: CASSLEGQGSYEQYF. The CDR3 DNA reads TGTGCCAGCAGCTTAGAGGGACAGGGCTCCTACGAGCAGTACTTC.